These T cell receptor beta chains were read from a single sample in a study of shared clonotypes between healthy human individuals. Method: immunoSEQ multiplex PCR; TCRdb's copy keeps in-frame clones and lacks some. This sample has 550,000 to 850,000 clones, with around 74% found just once. Specimen: memory CD4+ T cells sorted from blood. The receptors were gathered from a woman aged 30 to 39 in good health. The conserved cysteine and the conserved F or W are not part of the CDR3 here.

V,J,CDR3
TRBV14,TRBJ2-3,ASSQRLAGGSTDTQY
TRBV19,TRBJ2-5,ASSITRGWSETQY
TRBV13,TRBJ2-5,ASSLGRAETQY
TRBV28,TRBJ1-5,ASSSTHGARERNQPQH
TRBV28,TRBJ1-3,ASSFAGNTIY
TRBV5-1,TRBJ2-2,ASSFTGINTGELF
TRBV5-4,TRBJ2-7,ASSPTSGEQY
TRBV29-1,TRBJ1-4,SVKRNNEKLF
TRBV7-9,TRBJ1-1,ASSPQTGYSEAF
TRBV6-5,TRBJ1-1,ASSYDRLNTEAF
TRBV28,TRBJ1-2,ASSPILRALDGYT
TRBV5-6,TRBJ2-7,ASSFRTAGVRHEQY
TRBV5-1,TRBJ2-1,ASRIGTYNEQF
TRBV29-1,TRBJ2-3,SVVKAGGVPDTQY
TRBV27,TRBJ1-2,ASSFRGRDGYT
TRBV29-1,TRBJ2-3,SVGGLAISTDTQY
TRBV6-1,TRBJ2-5,ASSVRLPETQY
TRBV19,TRBJ2-7,ASSIASAAPHEQY
TRBV6-5,TRBJ2-2,ASNGRDTGELF
TRBV11-2,TRBJ2-3,ASSLGPTQY
TRBV29-1,TRBJ2-1,SVDSRVSEDNEQF
TRBV5-1,TRBJ2-1,ASAPTPPPDNEQF
TRBV6-4,TRBJ2-3,ASRPLAGGADTQY
TRBV6-4,TRBJ2-1,ASSTSGSNYNEQF
TRBV2,TRBJ1-5,ASNRDSNQPQH
TRBV5-1,TRBJ2-3,ASSLAWTDYYTDTQY
TRBV5-8,TRBJ1-2,ASSLVHGNYGYT
TRBV6-5,TRBJ2-7,ASEQGSSYEQY
TRBV7-8,TRBJ2-6,ASSYSLIAALANSGANVLT
TRBV15,TRBJ2-1,ATSISGVSYNEQF
TRBV5-4,TRBJ1-1,ASSWTQMNTEAF
TRBV30,TRBJ2-2,ATRTGSANTGELF
TRBV5-4,TRBJ2-6,ASSAKQAGGANVLT
TRBV7-9,TRBJ2-1,ASSSREQDYNEQF
TRBV13,TRBJ2-3,ASSLRTSSTDTQY
TRBV29-1,TRBJ2-3,SVDAGGTDTQY
TRBV2,TRBJ1-5,ASSHQDPSSNQPQH
TRBV19,TRBJ2-7,ASGQTDSYEQY
TRBV7-2,TRBJ2-7,ASSLAGTGLVSYYEQY
TRBV15,TRBJ2-7,ATSRAVPGSYEQY
TRBV5-1,TRBJ2-7,ASSLAPGSFGQY
TRBV2,TRBJ1-1,ASRTTFTRGAEAF